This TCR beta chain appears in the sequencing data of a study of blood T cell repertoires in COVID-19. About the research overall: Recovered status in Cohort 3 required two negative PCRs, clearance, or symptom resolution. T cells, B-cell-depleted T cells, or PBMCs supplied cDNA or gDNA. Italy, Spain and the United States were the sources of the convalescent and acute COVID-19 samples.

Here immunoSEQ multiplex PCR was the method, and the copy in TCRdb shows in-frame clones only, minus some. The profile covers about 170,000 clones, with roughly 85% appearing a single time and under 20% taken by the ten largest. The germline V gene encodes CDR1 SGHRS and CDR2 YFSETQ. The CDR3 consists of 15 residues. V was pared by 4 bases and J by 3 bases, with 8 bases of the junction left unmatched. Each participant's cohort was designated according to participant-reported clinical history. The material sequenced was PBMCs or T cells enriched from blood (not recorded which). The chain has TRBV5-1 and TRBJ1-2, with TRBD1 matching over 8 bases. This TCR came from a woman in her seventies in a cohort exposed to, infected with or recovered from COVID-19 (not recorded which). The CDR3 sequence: CASSPQLTGDYGYTF. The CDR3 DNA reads TGCGCCAGCAGCCCGCAACTGACAGGGGACTATGGCTACACCTTC.